Following are 8 T cell receptor beta chains from one sample sequenced in a study of blood T cell repertoires in COVID-19 (dated by TCRdb to about 2020). Library preparation used the immunoSEQ multiplex PCR assay. The source is immuneACCESS, and TCRdb retained only in-frame sequences with V and J called. Part of the clones is not carried over; for the studies checked, unresolved V genes explain less than half of this, and the remainder is unexplained. The table for this sample lists under 250,000 clones; 70% to 85% of them were counted only once. The top ten clonotypes cover approximately 1.2% of the sample. Input material: PBMCs or T cells enriched from blood (not recorded which). The source of these receptors is a woman in her 40s with acute COVID-19.

The chain combines TRBV19 with TRBJ1-3; maybe TRBD1 (6 bases). Trimming stripped 4 bases from V and 2 bases from J, with 6 bases between. CDR3 size: 13 residues. Germline V gene sequence: CDR1 LNHDA, CDR2 SQIVND (reference sequence). The CDR3, as DNA: TGTGCCAGTAGTAGGACAGCTGGAAACACCATATATTTT. Its translation: CASSRTAGNTIYF.

The rearrangement joins TRBV12-3 or TRBV12-4 to TRBJ2-1; D is possibly TRBD1 (5 bases). The CDR3 has 13 amino acids. Between the trimmed V and J ends, which lost 5 bases and 8 bases, there was a span of 13 bases. The CDR3 region has the DNA TGTGCCAGCAGTACACAGGTCCCGGATGAGCAGTTCTTC. Protein sequence: CASSTQVPDEQFF.

This clone was counted only a few times. The rearrangement uses TRBV28 and TRBJ1-2; possibly TRBD1 for D (6 bases). The CDR3 extends over 17 amino acids. Between the trimmed V and J ends, which lost 2 bases and 1 base, there was a span of 17 bases. Looked up from germline, CDR1 is MDHEN and CDR2 is SYDVKM. The CDR3 DNA reads as TGTGCCAGCAGTTTAGGGGGTGTGGCAGGGGATAACTATGGCTACACCTTC. Protein product: CASSLGGVAGDNYGYTF.

The gene calls are TRBV7-2 and TRBJ1-4; D perhaps matches TRBD1 (6 bases). Looked up from germline, CDR1 is SGHTA and CDR2 is FQGNSA. Trimming removed 0 bases from V and 7 bases from J, with 15 bases in between. This CDR3 is built from 16 residues. Here the CDR3 reads CASSLAAAGAGEKLFF. In DNA form, the CDR3 reads TGTGCCAGCAGCTTAGCAGCGGCAGGGGCTGGTGAAAAACTGTTTTTT. The complete variable domain, with remaining parts taken from reference TRBV7-2 and TRBJ1-4, reads GAGVSQSPSNKVTEKGKDVELRCDPISGHTALYWYRQSLGQGLEFLIYFQGNSAPDKSGLPSDRFSAERTGGSVSTLTIQRTQQEDSAVYLCASSLAAAGAGEKLFFGSGTQLSVL.

V is TRBV5-6 and J is TRBJ2-1, with 10 positions matching TRBD2. Germline V gene lookup returns CDR1 SGHDT and CDR2 YYEEEE. The CDR3 is 18 residues long. V shed 0 bases, J shed 0 bases, and the junction held 6 bases outside the gene matches. CDR3 loop: CASSLGGRLAGSYNEQFF. In DNA, the CDR3 is TGTGCCAGCAGCTTGGGGGGGAGACTAGCGGGCTCCTACAATGAGCAGTTCTTC.

The rearrangement joins TRBV3-1 (or the pseudogene TRBV3-2) to TRBJ1-1; D unclear. Trimming took 1 base from V and 8 from J, leaving 5 bases between them. Per germline, CDR1 LGHDT and CDR2 YNNKEL (reference sequence). The CDR3 is made up of 11 amino acids. CDR3 DNA: TGTGCCAGCAGCCAAGTCGAGGAAGCTTTCTTT. It specifies CASSQVEEAFF.

The chain recombines TRBV28 with TRBJ2-7, with TRBD2 matching over 10 bases. Germline assignment: CDR1 MDHEN and CDR2 SYDVKM. There are 15 residues in the CDR3. The V and J ends lost 2 bases and 6 bases, in that order; junction bases with no gene match: 7. The CDR3 loop reads CASSLTSGRATEQYF. The CDR3 DNA sequence: TGTGCCAGCAGTTTAACCAGCGGGAGGGCCACCGAGCAGTACTTC.

The rearrangement uses TRBV2 and TRBJ1-1, with a weak D call TRBD1 (5 bases). Germline lookup yields CDR1 SNHLY and CDR2 FYNNEI. This CDR3 is 13 amino acids long. V was trimmed by 4 bases and J by 2 bases, leaving 8 bases between them. CDR3 in DNA: TGTGCCAGCAGTGTTCAGGGAAACACTGAAGCTTTCTTT. It yields the protein CASSVQGNTEAFF.